This T cell receptor beta chain was obtained from a study of blood T cell repertoires in COVID-19. Here immunoSEQ multiplex PCR was the method, and the copy in TCRdb shows in-frame clones only, minus some. The table has about 200,000 clones, more than 75% seen once. The germline V gene has CDR1 KGHSH and CDR2 LQKENI. The CDR3 length is 15 residues. V was pared by 3 bases and J by 1 base, with 5 bases of the junction left unmatched. About this clone itself: The sample holds other DNA sequences that translate to the same CDR3.

What was sequenced was peripheral blood. This sequence originates from a man aged 50 or older with acute or convalescent COVID-19. V and J are TRBV18 and TRBJ1-1, with 7 bases matching TRBD1. The CDR3 sequence: CASSPGTGANTEAFF. CDR3 in DNA: TGTGCCAGCTCACCCGGCACAGGGGCGAACACTGAAGCTTTCTTT.